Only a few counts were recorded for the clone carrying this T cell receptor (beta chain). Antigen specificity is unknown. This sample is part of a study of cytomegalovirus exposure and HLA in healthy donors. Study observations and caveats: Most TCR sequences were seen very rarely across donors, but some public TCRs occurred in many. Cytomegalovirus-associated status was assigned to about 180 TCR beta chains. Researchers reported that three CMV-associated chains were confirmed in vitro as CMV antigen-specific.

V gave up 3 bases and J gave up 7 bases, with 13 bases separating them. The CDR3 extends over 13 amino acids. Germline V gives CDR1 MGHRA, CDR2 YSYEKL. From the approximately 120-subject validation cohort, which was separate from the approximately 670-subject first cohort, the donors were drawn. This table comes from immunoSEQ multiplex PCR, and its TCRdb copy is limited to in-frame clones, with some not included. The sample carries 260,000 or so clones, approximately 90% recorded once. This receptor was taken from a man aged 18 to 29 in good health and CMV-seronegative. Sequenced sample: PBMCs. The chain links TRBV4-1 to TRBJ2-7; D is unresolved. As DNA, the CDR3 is TGCGCCAGCAGCCACAGTGGAGCCGGAGAGCAGTACTTC. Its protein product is CASSHSGAGEQYF.